These 18 T cell receptor beta chains came from one sample sequenced in a study of T cell responses to AZD1222 COVID-19 vaccine. Sequencing used immunoSEQ multiplex PCR; TCRdb keeps in-frame clones, though not all of them. The profile shows about 100,000 clones, about 89% of them singletons. The sequencing here drew on peripheral blood, taken on day 0 of AZD1222 vaccination. These receptors were collected from an adult in good health.

A note on this clone: In the same sample, other DNA sequences code for this CDR3. The gene calls are TRBV5-1 and TRBJ1-2; TRBD1 matches 9 bases. CDR1 and CDR2 from the germline V gene are SGHRS and YFSETQ. V trimming: 0 bases; J trimming: 6 bases; junction bases outside the gene matches: 6. This CDR3 region has 15 residues. CDR3 DNA: TGCGCCAGCAGCTTGGCCCTGGGACAGGGCCATGGCTACACCTTC. Translation gives CASSLALGQGHGYTF. Together with reference TRBV5-1 and TRBJ1-2, the CDR3 gives the full variable domain: KAGVTQTPRYLIKTRGQQVTLSCSPISGHRSVSWYQQTPGQGLQFLFEYFSETQRNKGNFPGRFSGRQFSNSRSEMNVSTLELGDSALYLCASSLALGQGHGYTFGSGTRLTVV.

The chain carries TRBV3-1 (or the pseudogene TRBV3-2) and TRBJ1-5, with D possibly being TRBD1 (5 bases). The germline V gene has CDR1 LGHDT and CDR2 YNNKEL (reference sequence). Trimming left V 1 base short and J 7 bases short, with 14 bases between. This CDR3 is built from 15 residues. The CDR3 DNA follows: TGTGCCAGCAGCCAAGCGGGAACAGGTGGGCAGCCCCAGCATTTT. It encodes CASSQAGTGGQPQHF.

V is TRBV29-1 and J is TRBJ2-1; D is perhaps TRBD1 (8 bases). There are 16 residues in the CDR3. With 4 bases removed from V and 2 bases from J, the gap between germline ends came to 18 bases. Looked up from germline, CDR1 is SQVTM and CDR2 is ANQGSEA. CDR3 coding DNA: TGCAGCGTTGTCCAGGGGGCAAGCGGGGCCTACAATGAGCAGTTCTTC. Translation: CSVVQGASGAYNEQFF.

This chain uses TRBV2 with TRBJ1-3, with 12 bases identical to TRBD1. There are 16 residues in the CDR3. V was pared by 2 bases and J by 6 bases, with 5 bases of the junction left unmatched. The germline V gene has CDR1 SNHLY and CDR2 FYNNEI. Here the CDR3 reads CASSERGTGGLNTIYF. CDR3 in DNA: TGTGCCAGCAGTGAAAGGGGGACAGGGGGCCTAAACACCATATATTTT.

This chain uses TRBV19 with TRBJ2-5; maybe TRBD1 (5 bases). Trimming pared 7 bases from V and 5 bases from J, leaving 14 bases between. Looked up from germline, CDR1 is LNHDA and CDR2 is SQIVND (reference sequence). This CDR3 comprises 13 residues. CDR3 DNA sequence: TGTGCCAGTAATAGAAGGGGTTGGGAGACCCAGTACTTC. Protein product: CASNRRGWETQYF.

The CDR3 loop reads CASRSQMNNSPLHF. The CDR3, as DNA: TGTGCCAGCAGGTCCCAGATGAATAATTCACCCCTCCACTTT. The rearrangement links TRBV5-4 to TRBJ1-6; no clear D gene. The CDR3 extends over 14 amino acids. From germline, CDR1 is SGHNT and CDR2 YYREEE (reference sequence). V was cut by 5 bases and J by 5 bases, with 11 bases left in between.

This clone showed up just once. V and J are TRBV2 and TRBJ2-1; D is unclear. Germline V gene lookup returns CDR1 SNHLY and CDR2 FYNNEI. The CDR3 is 13 amino acids. The V end was cut by 3 bases, the J end by 9 bases, with 12 bases between. CDR3 coding DNA: TGTGCCAGCAGTGAGAGCAGGTTTGCTGAGCAGTTCTTC. Translation: CASSESRFAEQFF.

The V call is TRBV7-9, the J call TRBJ1-2; D gene uncertain. The V and J ends lost 1 base and 2 bases respectively, with 8 bases between them. Germline V gives CDR1 SEHNR, CDR2 FQNEAQ (reference sequence). The CDR3 loop spans 14 amino acids. This CDR3 is CASSLGPWNYGYTF. CDR3 in DNA: TGTGCCAGCAGCTTAGGACCCTGGAACTATGGCTACACCTTC.

J is TRBJ2-7 and V is TRBV28, with D possibly matching TRBD1 (6 bases). The ends were cut back, 3 bases at V and 5 bases at J, with 14 bases in the middle. This CDR3 spans 14 amino acids. CDR1 is MDHEN, CDR2 SYDVKM, per germline. CDR3 in amino acids: CASSLEQGSHEQYF. The CDR3 nucleotides are TGTGCCAGCAGTTTGGAACAGGGATCTCACGAGCAGTACTTC.

The chain links TRBV10-3 to TRBJ1-1; D is perhaps TRBD1 (5 bases). This CDR3 comprises 12 residues. V was shortened by 3 bases and J by 11 bases, with 13 bases between the two germline ends. Germline V lookup: CDR1 ENHRY, CDR2 SYGVKD. The CDR3 DNA follows: TGTGCCATCAGTGATTCTTTAGGGACGGCTTTCTTT. This translates into CAISDSLGTAFF.

The chain links TRBV9 to TRBJ1-2, with D perhaps matching TRBD1 (5 bases). V lost 0 bases to trimming and J lost 7 bases, with 10 bases between them. Germline V lookup: CDR1 SGDLS, CDR2 YYNGEE. CDR3 length: 13 amino acids. This CDR3 reads CASSVGQGGGYTF. For the CDR3, the DNA is TGTGCCAGCAGCGTAGGGCAGGGCGGTGGCTACACCTTC. Complete variable domain (other parts from reference TRBV9 and TRBJ1-2): DSGVTQTPKHLITATGQRVTLRCSPRSGDLSVYWYQQSLDQGLQFLIQYYNGEERAKGNILERFSAQQFPDLHSELNLSSLELGDSALYFCASSVGQGGGYTFGSGTRLTVV.

The J gene is TRBJ2-1, the V gene TRBV19; 10 nucleotides line up with TRBD2. Germline CDR1 LNHDA, CDR2 SQIVND (reference sequence). V trimming: 5 bases; J trimming: 2 bases; junction bases outside the gene matches: 9. The CDR3 is 17 residues long. The CDR3 region has the DNA TGTGCCAGTAGTCCGCTTGGGACTAGCGAGACCTACAATGAGCAGTTCTTC. The encoded protein is CASSPLGTSETYNEQFF.

The V and J genes are TRBV5-5 and TRBJ2-2, with 9 nucleotides matching TRBD1. The CDR3 contains 15 residues. CDR1 is SGHKS, CDR2 YYEKEE, per germline (reference sequence). V lost 5 bases to trimming and J lost 7 bases; unmatched junction nucleotides: 9. The CDR3 nucleotides read TGTGCCAGCAGAACCGGACAGGGGACTGTCGGGGAGCTGTTTTTT. Protein sequence: CASRTGQGTVGELFF.

The J gene is TRBJ1-1, the V gene TRBV5-8; D call uncertain. Germline CDR1 reads SGHTS; CDR2 reads YDEGEE. The germline V and J ends were trimmed by 1 base and 1 base, with 8 bases remaining between them. The CDR3 has 14 residues. The CDR3 nucleotides read TGTGCCAGCAGCTTGATACACCCGAACACTGAAGCTTTCTTT. Protein sequence: CASSLIHPNTEAFF.

V is TRBV5-1 and J is TRBJ1-1, with D perhaps TRBD1 (5 bases). Trimming removed 3 bases at V and 7 bases at J, with 16 bases between. Germline CDR1 is SGHRS and CDR2 is YFSETQ. The CDR3 has 14 amino acids. The CDR3 nucleotides read TGCGCCAGCAGCTCGCGGGGACCTAGAATTGAAGCTTTCTTT. It is translated as CASSSRGPRIEAFF. Supplemented by reference TRBV5-1 and TRBJ1-1, the full variable domain reads KAGVTQTPRYLIKTRGQQVTLSCSPISGHRSVSWYQQTPGQGLQFLFEYFSETQRNKGNFPGRFSGRQFSNSRSEMNVSTLELGDSALYLCASSSRGPRIEAFFGQGTRLTVV.

This chain links TRBV6-5 with TRBJ2-7, with a weak D call TRBD2 (6 bases). V shed 5 bases and J shed 2 bases, with 13 bases lying between them. CDR3 length: 14 residues. The germline CDR1 and CDR2 sequences are MNHEY and SVGAGI. The CDR3 region is CASSPGGATYEQYF. The CDR3 region has the DNA TGTGCCAGCAGTCCCGGCGGGGCCACCTACGAGCAGTACTTC.

This sequence joins TRBV19 and TRBJ2-7, with D possibly being TRBD2 (6 bases). Germline CDR1 and CDR2: LNHDA and SQIVND (reference sequence). CDR3 size: 15 residues. V lost 1 base and J 3 bases, leaving 13 bases between the germline ends. Here the CDR3 reads CASSIAQGAGYEQYF. CDR3 bases: TGTGCCAGTAGTATAGCTCAGGGAGCGGGCTACGAGCAGTACTTC.

The chain links TRBV3-1 (or the pseudogene TRBV3-2) to TRBJ1-2; 8 nucleotides align to TRBD1. There are 18 residues in the CDR3. V lost 5 bases to trimming and J lost 1 base; unmatched junction nucleotides: 15. Germline CDR1 reads LGHDT; CDR2 reads YNNKEL (reference sequence). The DNA for the CDR3 is TGTGCCAGCAGCAACGACAGGGGCCGGCTACATGTTAACTATGGCTACACCTTC. Protein: CASSNDRGRLHVNYGYTF.